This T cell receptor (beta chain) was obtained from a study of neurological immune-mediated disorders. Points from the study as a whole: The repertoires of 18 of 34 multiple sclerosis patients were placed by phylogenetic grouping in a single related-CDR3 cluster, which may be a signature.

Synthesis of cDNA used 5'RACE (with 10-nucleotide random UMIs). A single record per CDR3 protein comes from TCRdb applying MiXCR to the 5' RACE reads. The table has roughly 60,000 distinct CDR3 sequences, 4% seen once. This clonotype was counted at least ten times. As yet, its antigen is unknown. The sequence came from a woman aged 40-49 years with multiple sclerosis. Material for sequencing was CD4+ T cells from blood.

The CDR3 nucleotides are TGCGCCAGCAGCTTGGATCTGGGGATCGGTGAAGCTTTCTTT. Amino acid sequence: CASSLDLGIGEAFF. The chain carries TRBV5-1 and TRBJ1-1; D unresolved. The germline V and J ends were trimmed by 0 bases and 7 bases, with 13 bases remaining between them. The CDR3 spans 14 residues. Germline CDR1 reads SGHRS; CDR2 reads YFSETQ.